These T cell receptor beta chains were read from a single sample in a study of shared clonotypes between healthy human individuals. Sequencing used immunoSEQ multiplex PCR; TCRdb keeps in-frame clones, though not all of them. The sample contains roughly 86,000 clones, about 70% of which appear only once. Input material: memory CD8+ T cells sorted from blood. These receptors were taken from a man aged 30 to 45 in good health. CDR3s include the opening cysteine and the closing phenylalanine or tryptophan. Each record gives: D gene, J gene, V gene, clone size, CDR3 DNA, CDR3 protein. A D gene is named only where the DNA matches it firmly. Size tells how often a clone was seen (once, few, many) or the class of an expanded clone, and some rows leave it out.

TRBD1 TRBJ2-5 TRBV2 - TGTGCCAGGAAGACAGGGCAAGAGACCCAGTACTTC CARKTGQETQYF
TRBD2 TRBJ2-1 TRBV7-6 - TGTGCCAGCAGCTTAGCGGAGGGACTAACCCCGCCCTACAATGAGCAGTTCTTC CASSLAEGLTPPYNEQFF
- TRBJ1-5 TRBV21-1 - TGTGCCAGCAGTGGGTCGCTACATTGGCATCATCAGCCCCAGCATTTT CASSGSLHWHHQPQHF
- TRBJ2-5 TRBV5-4 - TGTGCCAGCAGCTTGGGTGTGCAACAAGAGACCCAGTACTTC CASSLGVQQETQYF
TRBD1 TRBJ1-5 TRBV7-8 - TGTGCCAGCAGCTCCTCCGGGACAGGGGTCAGGCAGCCCCAGCATTTT CASSSSGTGVRQPQHF
- TRBJ2-3 TRBV12-5 - TGTGCTAGTGGTTTGTCGGGCACAGATACGCAGTATTTT CASGLSGTDTQYF
- TRBJ2-3 TRBV7-9 - TGTGCCAGCAGCTTACCTAGTTCCCTTGCGCAGTATTTT CASSLPSSLAQYF
- TRBJ2-5 TRBV30 few TGTGCCTGGAACAGGGACACTTACCAAGAGACCCAGTACTTC CAWNRDTYQETQYF
TRBD1 TRBJ2-7 TRBV4-2 few TGTGCCAGCAGCCAAGCCTCGGACAGGGGGCTTCGGTACGAGCAGTACTTC CASSQASDRGLRYEQYF
- TRBJ1-3 TRBV5-5 - TGTGCCAGCAGCTTGGACCCGGGATCTGGAAACACCATATATTTT CASSLDPGSGNTIYF
TRBD2 TRBJ2-7 TRBV9 many TGTGCCAGCAGCGTAGATCTAGCGGGAGGAAGGGGCGAGCAGTACTTC CASSVDLAGGRGEQYF
TRBD1 TRBJ2-4 TRBV19 - TGTGCCAGTAGCGAAGACAGGGGGGCGACGACCAAAAACATTCAGTACTTC CASSEDRGATTKNIQYF
- TRBJ1-2 TRBV29-1 - TGCAGCGTTGGGGAAGGGGTGGGCTACACCTTC CSVGEGVGYTF
TRBD1 TRBJ1-2 TRBV11-2 - TGTGCCAGCAGCTTAGCCGGGACAGGGTATGGCTACACCTTC CASSLAGTGYGYTF
- TRBJ1-5 TRBV6-5 - TGTGCCAGCAGCCAACAGTTCAGGGATCAGCCCCAGCATTTT CASSQQFRDQPQHF
TRBD1 TRBJ2-2 TRBV5-5 - TGTGCCAGCAGGCGGGTCACAGGGGGAGTCACCGGGGAGCTGTTTTTT CASRRVTGGVTGELFF
TRBD1 TRBJ2-1 TRBV5-4 - TGTGCCAGCAGCCAAGAACGAGGACAGGGGTACAATGAGCAGTTCTTC CASSQERGQGYNEQFF
TRBD1 TRBJ2-2 TRBV6-1 few TGTGCCAGCAGTGTCCCAGGGACAGGGAACACCGGGGAGCTGTTTTTT CASSVPGTGNTGELFF
- TRBJ2-7 TRBV28 few TGTGCCAGCAGCTTACAGACCTACGAGCAGTACTTC CASSLQTYEQYF
- TRBJ1-3 TRBV27 once TGTGCCAGCAGTTCGGGACCAAGAAACACCATATATTTT CASSSGPRNTIYF
- TRBJ2-3 TRBV7-9 many TGTGCCAGCAGTTCCGACACGGGAGCAGATACGCAGTATTTT CASSSDTGADTQYF
- TRBJ2-2 TRBV4-3 once TGCGCCAGCAGCCAAGATATGGCCGGCACCGGGGAGCTGTTTTTT CASSQDMAGTGELFF
- TRBJ2-2 TRBV10-3 once TGTGCCATCAGTGAGTCGAGGGCGCGGACCGGGGAGCTGTTTTTT CAISESRARTGELFF
- TRBJ2-7 TRBV28 many TGTGCCAGCTCAAGGGGAGTCTACGAGCAGTACTTC CASSRGVYEQYF
- TRBJ2-7 TRBV4-3 - TGCGCCAGCAGCCTAGCCGGGGCAGGGAGCTCCTACGAGCAGTACTTC CASSLAGAGSSYEQYF
- TRBJ1-1 TRBV30 - TGTGCCTCCTATGGGACTATAGGCACTGAAGCTTTCTTT CASYGTIGTEAFF
TRBD1 TRBJ1-2 TRBV30 - TGTGCCTGGAGTGCCGGGACAGGGACTGGCTACACCTTC CAWSAGTGTGYTF
- TRBJ1-2 TRBV27 once TGTGCCAGCAGTCCTAAGACTCCATACTATGGCTACACCTTC CASSPKTPYYGYTF
- TRBJ2-7 TRBV20-1 - TGCAGTGCCCTAAGAAACGAGCAGTACTTC CSALRNEQYF
- TRBJ2-5 TRBV28 - TGTGCCAGCAGTTTATCGGTGGTAGAGACCCAGTACTTC CASSLSVVETQYF
- TRBJ2-1 TRBV11-2 - TGTGCCAGCAGCTTAGATACACTAGCTGCCTACAATGAGCAGTTCTTC CASSLDTLAAYNEQFF
TRBD2 TRBJ2-1 TRBV6-5 many TGTGCCAGCAGTTATCTTGGACTAGCGGAGAACAATGAGCAGTTCTTC CASSYLGLAENNEQFF
- TRBJ2-7 TRBV6-1 - TGTGCCACCCGGGACGCCGTCTACGAGCAGTACTTC CATRDAVYEQYF
- TRBJ2-7 TRBV13 - TGTGCCAGCAGCATACAGGGTGCCGAGCAGTACTTC CASSIQGAEQYF
- TRBJ2-7 TRBV28 few TGTGCCAGCAGTTTTGATGGGACGAGTGAGCAGTACTTC CASSFDGTSEQYF
TRBD1 TRBJ1-2 TRBV7-2 - TGTGCCAGCAGCTTAGATAACAGGGGCACCCCTGGCTACACCTTC CASSLDNRGTPGYTF
TRBD2 TRBJ2-1 TRBV11-3 - TGTGCCAGCAGCCAGGCGGGACTAGGGGCCGAGCAGTTCTTC CASSQAGLGAEQFF
TRBD1 TRBJ2-1 TRBV29-1 once TGCAGCGTCATCCGGGACAGGGTGGATGAGCAGTTCTTC CSVIRDRVDEQFF
- TRBJ1-1 TRBV28 few TGTGCCAGCAGTTTAACCCGGTTAGGGACTGAAGCTTTCTTT CASSLTRLGTEAFF
- TRBJ2-7 TRBV29-1 - TGCAGCGTTGAAGCGCGGGGAAAATACGAGCAGTACTTC CSVEARGKYEQYF
- TRBJ1-1 TRBV10-3 - TGTGCCATCAGTGAATCTAACGCTGAAGCTTTCTTT CAISESNAEAFF
- TRBJ1-2 TRBV2 - TGTGCCAGCTGGAGTCAGGGTCTCAGCTATGGCTACACCTTC CASWSQGLSYGYTF
TRBD2 TRBJ2-1 TRBV4-2 - TGTGCCAGCAGCCAAGCTCAGGGGCTAGCGGGAGGATACAATGAGCAGTTCTTC CASSQAQGLAGGYNEQFF
- TRBJ2-1 TRBV15 - TGTGCCACCAGCCCCCTCCAGGCCGTACTAGCAGGCCTCTACAATGAGCAGTTCTTC CATSPLQAVLAGLYNEQFF
- TRBJ1-2 TRBV25-1 - TGTGCCAGCAGTCCCCGCCCGGGTATAGGGACATCGGATGGCTACACCTTC CASSPRPGIGTSDGYTF
- TRBJ2-2 TRBV4-3 few TGCGCCAGCAGCCAGTATCGGTCGGGGTCCGGGGAGCTGTTTTTT CASSQYRSGSGELFF
TRBD1 TRBJ1-4 TRBV9 - TGTGCCAGCAGCGTAGGGGGGACAGTAACTAATGAAAAACTGTTTTTT CASSVGGTVTNEKLFF
TRBD1 TRBJ2-7 TRBV10-2 - TGCGCCAGCAGTGGGGACAGCCCCTACGAGCAGTACTTC CASSGDSPYEQYF
- TRBJ1-2 TRBV7-6 - TGTGCCAGCAGCCCCGGGACTGACTACTATGGCTACACCTTC CASSPGTDYYGYTF
- TRBJ2-7 TRBV7-2 - TGTGCCAGCAGCTTAATGGCGACGGACTTTACTGGGCAGTACTTC CASSLMATDFTGQYF